A single sample gave rise to the 11 T cell receptor beta chains below, sequenced in a study of cytomegalovirus exposure and HLA in healthy donors. A multiplex PCR was run with 60 Vbeta primers and 13 Jbeta primers. Profiling relied on immunoSEQ multiplex PCR, and the TCRdb table lists in-frame clones only, not all of them. The data contain 100,000 to 150,000 clones, roughly 74% of them seen just once; the ten biggest clones take up roughly 7.5%. Source material: PBMCs. The source is a male donor in good health and CMV-seronegative.

V and J are TRBV14 and TRBJ2-3, with 9 bases lining up with TRBD1. The CDR3 is made up of 16 amino acids. The V gene end was trimmed by 0 bases and the J gene end by 6 bases; junction bases not matched to a gene: 7. Per the germline V gene, CDR1 is SGHDN and CDR2 is FVKESK. The CDR3 region is CASSQDRAGTGDTQYF. The CDR3 DNA follows: TGTGCCAGCAGCCAAGATCGGGCAGGGACAGGGGATACGCAGTATTTT.

The rearrangement joins TRBV7-9 to TRBJ2-7; D is possibly TRBD1 (6 bases). Deletions cut 5 bases from V and 2 bases from J, with 13 bases between. The CDR3 loop spans 14 amino acids. The germline CDR1 and CDR2 sequences are SEHNR and FQNEAQ (reference sequence). CDR3 protein: CASSLGTFTYEQYF. CDR3 coding DNA: TGTGCCAGCAGCCTCGGGACATTTACCTACGAGCAGTACTTC.

The J gene is TRBJ1-1, the V gene TRBV11-1; 9 bases map to TRBD1. CDR3 size: 13 residues. Germline CDR1 SGHAT, CDR2 FQDESV (reference sequence). V shed 8 bases, J shed 7 bases, and the junction held 8 bases outside the gene matches. The CDR3 sequence: CASGGQGGFEAFF. Here the CDR3 DNA reads TGTGCCAGCGGGGGACAGGGAGGGTTTGAAGCTTTCTTT.

This chain connects TRBV6-5 to TRBJ1-2; D may be TRBD1 (5 bases). V shed 2 bases and J shed 5 bases, with 12 bases lying between them. The CDR3 covers 14 residues. The germline V gene encodes CDR1 MNHEY and CDR2 SVGAGI. The CDR3 loop is CASSYGAGRYGYTF. The CDR3 DNA is TGTGCCAGCAGTTACGGGGCAGGGCGATATGGCTACACCTTC.

This clone was observed a handful of times. Germline is not matched at one junction end, which may reflect a read error. This rearrangement joins TRBV7-9 to TRBJ2-3; the match to TRBD2 covers 8 bases. This CDR3 has 17 residues. Germline CDR1 reads SEHNR; CDR2 reads FQNEAQ (reference sequence). For the CDR3, the DNA is TGTTCCAGCAGCTTCGCGACTAGCGACCCAATCCCCGATACGCAGTATTTT. Encoded protein: CSSSFATSDPIPDTQYF.

The V gene is TRBV6-5, the J gene TRBJ1-4; a weak D match, TRBD1 (5 bases). Germline V gives CDR1 MNHEY, CDR2 SVGAGI. The V gene lost 6 bases and the J gene lost 7 bases, with 12 bases spanning the gap. CDR3 length: 13 amino acids. CDR3 sequence (DNA): TGTGCCAGCAGAGGGGAGGTCGGTGAAAAACTGTTTTTT. Protein product: CASRGEVGEKLFF.

J is TRBJ2-1 and V is TRBV7-9; 9 bases fit TRBD2. V lost 3 bases and J lost 9; bases outside the gene matches: 9. Per the germline V gene, CDR1 is SEHNR and CDR2 is FQNEAQ (reference sequence). The length of the CDR3 is 15 residues. The CDR3 sequence: CASSFGAGGWGEQFF. The CDR3 DNA is TGTGCCAGCAGCTTTGGGGCGGGAGGGTGGGGTGAGCAGTTCTTC.

A remark on this clone: Its ends do not fully match the called genes, so a read error is possible. The chain couples TRBV7-2 to TRBJ2-6; 7 bases match TRBD1. This CDR3 contains 17 residues. CDR1 and CDR2 (germline): SGHTA, FQGNSA. The CDR3 nucleotides are TGTGCCAGCAGCTTACAATTACAGGGGACCGGGGCCAACGGCCTGACTTTC. This codes for CASSLQLQGTGANGLTF.

The rearrangement uses TRBV11-2 and TRBJ1-6; TRBD1 matches at 7 bases. Germline values: CDR1 SGHAT, CDR2 FQNNGV. The V segment lost 6 bases and the J segment 9 bases; nucleotides outside the gene matches: 8. The CDR3 is 14 residues long. The DNA for the CDR3 is TGTGCCAGCAGAAGAGACAGGGTCGGTTCACCCCTCCACTTT. It specifies CASRRDRVGSPLHF. Full variable domain (outside the CDR3, taken from reference TRBV11-2 and TRBJ1-6): EAGVAQSPRYKIIEKRQSVAFWCNPISGHATLYWYQQILGQGPKLLIQFQNNGVVDDSQLPKDRFSAERLKGVDSTLKIQPAKLEDSAVYLCASRRDRVGSPLHFGNGTRLTVT.

Of note for this clone: Other DNA sequences from this sample encode an identical CDR3 as well. V gene TRBV28 combines with J gene TRBJ2-7; possibly TRBD1 for D (7 bases). Between the trimmed V and J ends, which lost 6 bases and 0 bases, there was a span of 18 bases. Germline CDR1 MDHEN, CDR2 SYDVKM. The CDR3 totals 16 residues. CDR3 coding DNA: TGTGCCAGCAGCTTAAAGGGCAGGGGGGTCTCCTACGAGCAGTACTTC. Translating gives CASSLKGRGVSYEQYF.

The V and J genes are TRBV7-3 and TRBJ1-2; D possibly corresponds to TRBD1 (5 bases). The CDR3 consists of 14 residues. Looked up from germline, CDR1 is SGHTA and CDR2 is FQGTGA. Trimming took off 0 bases at V and 8 bases at J, with 13 bases between the two ends. CDR3 in amino acids: CASSLTSRVGGYTF. The CDR3 nucleotides read TGTGCCAGCAGCTTAACAAGCAGGGTCGGAGGCTACACCTTC.